The T cell receptor (beta chain) described here comes from a study of CD8 T cells in Susac syndrome. Trimming stripped 3 bases from V and 3 bases from J, with 9 bases between. This CDR3 spans 14 amino acids. In blood CD8+ and CD4+ T cells, TCR beta underwent sequencing. The multiple sclerosis controls, all treatment-naive patients, had relapsing-remitting disease that was stable or active. TEMRA cells were enriched by FACS, while CD8+ and CD4+ T cells were obtained through a negative isolation that was performed magnetically. Reverse transcription used about 0.45 to 1 ug RNA and random hexamers. Amplification of TCR beta CDR3 used immunoSEQ multiplex PCR across 54 Vbeta and 13 Jbeta. Each CDR3 protein gets one entry after TCRdb re-called the immunoSEQ multiplex PCR reads with MiXCR. The sample has about 290,000 distinct CDR3 sequences; around 85% are singletons.

The clonotype was recovered from a human donor with multiple sclerosis. This chain connects TRBV12-3 or TRBV12-4 to TRBJ2-1, with D maybe TRBD1 (6 bases). The sample taken for sequencing was CD8+ T cells from PBMCs. The CDR3 nucleotides read TGTGCCAGCAGTTTGTTGGGACACTACAATGAGCAGTTCTTC. It specifies CASSLLGHYNEQFF.